The table lists the clone carrying this TCR beta chain with a few counts. Its antigen is unknown. The data were taken from a study of T cells in localized non-small cell lung cancer. Study observations and caveats: A median of around 52 clones ranked among the top 100 in tumor appeared in adjacent lung. A raised T cell density in blood coincided with lengthier overall survival.

This CDR3 contains 14 residues. CDR1 and CDR2 from the germline V gene are MDHEN and SYDVKM. V gave up 0 bases and J gave up 6 bases, with 11 bases separating them. Clones were read by immunoSEQ multiplex PCR, and TCRdb kept only the in-frame ones, dropping some. The top ten hold approximately 8.3% of the sample, which has approximately 1,500 clones, 20% to 25% seen once. The sequence was obtained from a woman aged 35 to 70 with stage I lung adenocarcinoma. Sequenced material: normal lung tissue next to the tumor, taken before any cancer treatment. The chain combines TRBV28 with TRBJ1-2, with D possibly being TRBD1 (5 bases). CDR3 nucleotides: TGTGCCAGCAGTTTATGGGGGGGACGCGATGGCTACACCTTC. It specifies CASSLWGGRDGYTF.